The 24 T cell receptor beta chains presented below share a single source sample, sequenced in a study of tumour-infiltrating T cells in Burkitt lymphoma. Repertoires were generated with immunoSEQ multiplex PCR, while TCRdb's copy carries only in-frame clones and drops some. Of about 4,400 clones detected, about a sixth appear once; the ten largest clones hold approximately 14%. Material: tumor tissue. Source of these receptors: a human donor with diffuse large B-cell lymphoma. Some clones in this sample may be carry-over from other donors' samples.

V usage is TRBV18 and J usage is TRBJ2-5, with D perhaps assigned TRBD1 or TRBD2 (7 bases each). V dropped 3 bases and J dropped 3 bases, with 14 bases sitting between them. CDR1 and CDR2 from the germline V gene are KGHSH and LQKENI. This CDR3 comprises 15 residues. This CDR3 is CASSPNRGGEETQYF. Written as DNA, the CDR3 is TGTGCCAGCTCACCCAACAGGGGAGGGGAAGAGACCCAGTACTTC.

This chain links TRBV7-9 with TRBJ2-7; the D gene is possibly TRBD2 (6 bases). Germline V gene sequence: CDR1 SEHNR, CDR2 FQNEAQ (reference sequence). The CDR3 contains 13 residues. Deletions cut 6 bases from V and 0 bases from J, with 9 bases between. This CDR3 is CASSEGLSYEQYF. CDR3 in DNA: TGTGCCAGCAGTGAGGGACTCTCCTACGAGCAGTACTTC.

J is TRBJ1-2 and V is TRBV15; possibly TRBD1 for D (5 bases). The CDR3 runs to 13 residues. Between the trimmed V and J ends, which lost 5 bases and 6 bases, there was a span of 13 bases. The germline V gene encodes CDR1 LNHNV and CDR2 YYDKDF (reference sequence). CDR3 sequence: CATSPGTWDGYTF. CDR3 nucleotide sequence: TGTGCCACCAGCCCCGGGACCTGGGATGGCTACACCTTC.

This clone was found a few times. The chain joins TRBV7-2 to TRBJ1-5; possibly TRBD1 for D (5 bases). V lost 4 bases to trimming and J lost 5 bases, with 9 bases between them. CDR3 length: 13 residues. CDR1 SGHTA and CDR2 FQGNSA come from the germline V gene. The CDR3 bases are TGTGCCAGCAGCTCCTGGGACCATCAGCCCCAGCATTTT. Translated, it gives CASSSWDHQPQHF.

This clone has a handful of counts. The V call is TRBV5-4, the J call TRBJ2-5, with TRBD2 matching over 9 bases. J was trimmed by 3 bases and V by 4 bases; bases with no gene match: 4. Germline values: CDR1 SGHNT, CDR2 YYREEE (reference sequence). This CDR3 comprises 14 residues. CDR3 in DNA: TGTGCCAGCAGCACACGACTAGCGGAAGAGACCCAGTACTTC. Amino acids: CASSTRLAEETQYF.

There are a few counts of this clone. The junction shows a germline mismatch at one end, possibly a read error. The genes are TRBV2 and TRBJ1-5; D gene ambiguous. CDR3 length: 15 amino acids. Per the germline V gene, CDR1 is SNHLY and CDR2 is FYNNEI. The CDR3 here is CANSGRQNSNQPQHF. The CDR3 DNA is TGTGCCAACAGTGGAAGACAAAATAGCAATCAGCCCCAGCATTTT.

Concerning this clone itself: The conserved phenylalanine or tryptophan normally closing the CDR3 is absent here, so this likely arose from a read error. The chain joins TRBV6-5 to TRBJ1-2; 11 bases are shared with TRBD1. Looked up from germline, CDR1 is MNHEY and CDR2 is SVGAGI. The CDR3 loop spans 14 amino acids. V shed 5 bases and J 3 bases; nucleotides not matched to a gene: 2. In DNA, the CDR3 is TGTGCCAGCAGTCGGGACAGGGGGTACTATGGCTACACCCTC. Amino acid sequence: CASSRDRGYYGYTL.

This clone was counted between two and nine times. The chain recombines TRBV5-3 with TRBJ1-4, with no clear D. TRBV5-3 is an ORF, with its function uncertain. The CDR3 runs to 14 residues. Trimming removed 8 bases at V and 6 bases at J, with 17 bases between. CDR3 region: CARAQTSFYEKLFF. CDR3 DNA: TGTGCCAGGGCTCAGACTTCCTTCTATGAAAAACTGTTTTTT.

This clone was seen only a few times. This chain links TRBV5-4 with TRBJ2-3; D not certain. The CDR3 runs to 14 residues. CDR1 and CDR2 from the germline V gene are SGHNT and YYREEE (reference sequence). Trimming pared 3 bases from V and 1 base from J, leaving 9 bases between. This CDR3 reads CASSSTDRTDTQYF. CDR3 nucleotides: TGTGCCAGCAGCTCAACGGACCGCACAGATACGCAGTATTTT.

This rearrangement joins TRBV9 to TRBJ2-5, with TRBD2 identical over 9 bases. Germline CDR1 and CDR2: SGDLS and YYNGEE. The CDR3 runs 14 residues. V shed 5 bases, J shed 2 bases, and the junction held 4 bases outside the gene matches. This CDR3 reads CASSLAGTQETQYF. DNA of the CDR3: TGTGCCAGCAGTCTAGCGGGGACACAAGAGACCCAGTACTTC.

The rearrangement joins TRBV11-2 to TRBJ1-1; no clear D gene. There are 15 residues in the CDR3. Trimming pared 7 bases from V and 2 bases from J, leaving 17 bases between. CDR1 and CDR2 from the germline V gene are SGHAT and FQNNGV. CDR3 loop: CASTLVQTQNTEAFF. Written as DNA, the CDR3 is TGTGCCAGCACCCTAGTCCAGACCCAAAACACTGAAGCTTTCTTT.

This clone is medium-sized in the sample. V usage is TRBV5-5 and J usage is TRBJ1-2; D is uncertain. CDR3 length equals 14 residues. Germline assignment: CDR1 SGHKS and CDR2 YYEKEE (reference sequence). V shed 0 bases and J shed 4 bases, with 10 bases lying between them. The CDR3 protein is CASSLVSASYGYTF. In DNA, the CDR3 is TGTGCCAGCAGCTTGGTGTCAGCCAGCTATGGCTACACCTTC. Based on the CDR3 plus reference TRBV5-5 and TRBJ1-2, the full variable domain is DAGVTQSPTHLIKTRGQQVTLRCSPISGHKSVSWYQQVLGQGPQFIFQYYEKEERGRGNFPDRFSARQFPNYSSELNVNALLLGDSALYLCASSLVSASYGYTFGSGTRLTVV.

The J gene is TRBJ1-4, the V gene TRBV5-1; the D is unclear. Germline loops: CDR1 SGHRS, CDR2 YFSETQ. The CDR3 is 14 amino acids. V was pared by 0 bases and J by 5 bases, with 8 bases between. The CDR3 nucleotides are TGCGCCAGCAGCTTGGACGGCAGAAATGAAAAACTGTTTTTT. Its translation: CASSLDGRNEKLFF.

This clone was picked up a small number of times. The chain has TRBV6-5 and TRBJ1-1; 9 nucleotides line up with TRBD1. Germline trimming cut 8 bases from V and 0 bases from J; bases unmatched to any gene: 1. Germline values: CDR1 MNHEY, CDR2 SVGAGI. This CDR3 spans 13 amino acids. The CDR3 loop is CASGTGMNTEAFF. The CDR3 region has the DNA TGTGCCAGCGGGACAGGGATGAACACTGAAGCTTTCTTT.

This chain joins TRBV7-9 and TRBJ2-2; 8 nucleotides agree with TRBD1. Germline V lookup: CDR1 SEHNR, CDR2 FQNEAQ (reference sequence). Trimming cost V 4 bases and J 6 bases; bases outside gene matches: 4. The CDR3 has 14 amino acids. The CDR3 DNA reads TGTGCCAGCAGCTACAGGGGGGAAGCCGGGGAGCTGTTTTTT. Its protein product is CASSYRGEAGELFF.

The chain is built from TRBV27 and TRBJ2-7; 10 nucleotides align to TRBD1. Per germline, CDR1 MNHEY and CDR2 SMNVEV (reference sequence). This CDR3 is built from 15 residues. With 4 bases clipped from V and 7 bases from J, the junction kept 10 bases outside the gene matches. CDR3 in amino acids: CASSSPGTGVNEQYF. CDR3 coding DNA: TGTGCCAGCAGTTCGCCCGGGACAGGGGTTAATGAGCAGTACTTC.

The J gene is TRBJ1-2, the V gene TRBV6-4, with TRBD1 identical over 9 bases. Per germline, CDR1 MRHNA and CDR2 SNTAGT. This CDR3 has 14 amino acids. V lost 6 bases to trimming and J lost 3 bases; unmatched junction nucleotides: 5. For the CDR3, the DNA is TGTGCCAGCAGGCCCGGGACAGGGTACTATGGCTACACCTTC. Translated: CASRPGTGYYGYTF.

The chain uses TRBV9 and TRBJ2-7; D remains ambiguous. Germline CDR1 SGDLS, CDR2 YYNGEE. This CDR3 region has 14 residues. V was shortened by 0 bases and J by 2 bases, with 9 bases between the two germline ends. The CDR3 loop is CASSVGYRAYEQYF. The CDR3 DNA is TGTGCCAGCAGCGTAGGGTACAGAGCCTACGAGCAGTACTTC.

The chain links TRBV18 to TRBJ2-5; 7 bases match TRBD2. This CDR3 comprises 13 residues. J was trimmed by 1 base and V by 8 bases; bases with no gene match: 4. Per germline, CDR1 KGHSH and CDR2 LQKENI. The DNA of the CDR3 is TGTGCCAGCGAGGGAGGGTTCCAAGAGACCCAGTACTTC. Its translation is CASEGGFQETQYF.

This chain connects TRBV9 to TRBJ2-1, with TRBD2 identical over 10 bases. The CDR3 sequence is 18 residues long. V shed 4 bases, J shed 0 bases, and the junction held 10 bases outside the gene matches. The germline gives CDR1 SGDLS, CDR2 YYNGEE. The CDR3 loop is CASSPGLASSSSYNEQFF. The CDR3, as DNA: TGTGCCAGCAGCCCGGGACTAGCGTCTTCGAGCTCCTACAATGAGCAGTTCTTC.

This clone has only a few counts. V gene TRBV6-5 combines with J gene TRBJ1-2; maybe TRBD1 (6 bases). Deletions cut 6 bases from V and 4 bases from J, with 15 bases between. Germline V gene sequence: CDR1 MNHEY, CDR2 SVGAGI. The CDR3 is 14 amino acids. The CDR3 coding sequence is TGTGCCAGCAGACAACAGGGTTGGGGCTATGGCTACACCTTC. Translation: CASRQQGWGYGYTF.

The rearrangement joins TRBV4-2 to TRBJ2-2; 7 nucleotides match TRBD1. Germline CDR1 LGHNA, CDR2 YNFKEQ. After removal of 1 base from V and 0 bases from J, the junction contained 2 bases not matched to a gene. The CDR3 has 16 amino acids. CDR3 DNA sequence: TGTGCCAGCAGCCAAGCCGGGACAGCGAACACCGGGGAGCTGTTTTTT. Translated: CASSQAGTANTGELFF.

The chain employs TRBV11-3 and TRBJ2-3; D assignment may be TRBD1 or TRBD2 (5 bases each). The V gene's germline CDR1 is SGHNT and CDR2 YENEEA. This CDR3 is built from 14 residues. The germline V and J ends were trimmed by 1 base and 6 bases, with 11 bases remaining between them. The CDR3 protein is CASSLVEWGDTQYF. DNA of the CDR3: TGTGCCAGCAGCTTAGTAGAGTGGGGGGATACGCAGTATTTT.

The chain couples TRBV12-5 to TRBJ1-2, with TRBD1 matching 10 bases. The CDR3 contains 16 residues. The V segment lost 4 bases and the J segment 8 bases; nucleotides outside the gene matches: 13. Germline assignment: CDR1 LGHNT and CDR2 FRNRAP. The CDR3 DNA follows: TGTGCTAGTGGTTACCCCCCGGGACAGGGGAAGGACGGCTACACCTTC. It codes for CASGYPPGQGKDGYTF.